This T cell receptor beta chain derives from a study of T cell repertoires in cytomegalovirus infection. Study overall: Public signatures in TCR beta pointed to CMV infection and matching HLA type.

Trimming left V 5 bases short and J 2 bases short, with 16 bases between. The CDR3 contains 15 residues. Germline loops: CDR1 SGHVS, CDR2 FNYEAQ. TCRdb reprocessed the reads via MiXCR and lists one record per CDR3 protein. The sample has some 440,000 distinct CDR3 sequences, approximately 31% seen once. This clonotype was detected a few times. This chain connects TRBV7-6 to TRBJ2-7, with D perhaps matching TRBD2 (6 bases). Input material: PBMCs. The source is a human donor in good health (CMV status not recorded). Some clones in this sample may be carry-over from other donors' samples. CDR3 residues: CASSVTTWGAYEQYF. For the CDR3, the DNA is TGTGCCAGCAGCGTCACAACCTGGGGGGCCTACGAGCAGTACTTC.